One TCR beta chain is described in this entry. These data come from a study of blood T cell repertoires in COVID-19. TCRdb keeps only in-frame clones here, not all; method: immunoSEQ multiplex PCR. The sample includes fewer than 400,000 clones, 75% to 90% of them seen just once. This CDR3 has 13 residues. CDR1 is LNHNV and CDR2 is YYDKDF in the germline V gene (reference sequence). J lost 4 bases, V lost 4 bases, and 3 bases had no gene match. The rearrangement uses TRBV15 and TRBJ1-1, with 7 bases that match TRBD1. The clonotype originates from a man aged 25-40 years who had recovered from COVID-19. Sequencing input: PBMCs or T cells enriched from blood (not recorded which). DNA of the CDR3: TGTGCCACCAGCACGGGACAGTCCACTGAAGCTTTCTTT. Amino acid sequence: CATSTGQSTEAFF.